The sequence of this T cell receptor (beta chain) was determined in a study of blood T cell repertoires in COVID-19. Whole-study context: COVID-19 samples, acute and convalescent, were from the United States, Italy and Spain. PBMCs, B-cell-depleted T cells, or T cells provided the cDNA or gDNA that made up the material.

Those enrolled in Seattle joined during active infection and were followed longitudinally afterward. Germline-derived CDR1 and CDR2 are LGHDT and YNNKEL (reference sequence). V lost 8 bases, J lost 4 bases, and 12 bases stayed unmatched. This CDR3 contains 15 residues. As handled by the study authors: Estimates of nucleated cell counts were drawn from the amplification of reference gene primers. Sequenced by immunoSEQ multiplex PCR; TCRdb stores in-frame clones only, minus some. V and J calls and clone size follow that table, whereas D and trimming were derived from the DNA. This sample has about 230,000 clones, with 80% to 90% found just once.

The origin of this receptor is a man aged 50 or older with COVID-19, enrolled during active disease. The chain joins TRBV3-1 (or the pseudogene TRBV3-2) to TRBJ1-2, with 8 bases that match TRBD1. The sequencing input was peripheral blood. CDR3 in amino acids: CASRASGGNRYGYTF. The CDR3 coding sequence is TGTGCCAGCCGCGCATCAGGGGGCAACCGCTATGGCTACACCTTC.